A single sample gave rise to the 28 T cell receptor beta chains below, sequenced in a study of cytomegalovirus exposure and HLA in healthy donors. Generated by immunoSEQ multiplex PCR, the TCRdb table keeps only in-frame clones and is missing some. This table holds approximately 190,000 clones, around 80% found once. Sequenced sample: PBMCs. The receptors stem from a woman in her thirties in good health and CMV-seropositive.

V gene TRBV6-1 combines with J gene TRBJ2-4; perhaps TRBD2 as D (5 bases). The CDR3 consists of 16 residues. CDR1 and CDR2 (germline): MNHNS, SASEGT. Trimming left V 2 bases short and J 4 bases short, with 15 bases between. CDR3 loop: CASSELTGRDKNIQYF. DNA for the CDR3: TGTGCCAGCAGTGAATTAACGGGAAGGGATAAAAACATTCAGTACTTC.

The gene calls are TRBV30 and TRBJ1-5, with D hard to call. The V and J ends lost 8 bases and 0 bases respectively, with 14 bases between them. Germline CDR1 and CDR2: GTSNPN and SVGIG (reference sequence). This CDR3 spans 14 amino acids. DNA of the CDR3: TGTGCCGGCGGCTCGGATTTTAGCAATCAGCCCCAGCATTTT. Amino acids: CAGGSDFSNQPQHF.

The V gene is TRBV6-5, the J gene TRBJ2-7; the match to TRBD2 covers 13 bases. Per germline, CDR1 MNHEY and CDR2 SVGAGI. Trimming cost V 5 bases and J 4 bases; bases outside gene matches: 2. The CDR3 loop spans 14 amino acids. The CDR3 bases are TGTGCCAGCAGTGCACTAGCGGGAGGGTACGAGCAGTACTTC. As protein: CASSALAGGYEQYF.

The chain links TRBV28 to TRBJ2-7; a possible D gene is TRBD1 (5 bases). The CDR3 runs 14 residues. Germline V gene lookup returns CDR1 MDHEN and CDR2 SYDVKM. V was trimmed by 6 bases and J by 4 bases, leaving 16 bases between them. CDR3 coding DNA: TGTGCCAGCAGAAGATGGCAGGACAATTACGAGCAGTACTTC. Translated, it gives CASRRWQDNYEQYF.

The chain carries TRBV11-3 and TRBJ2-7; 8 bases align to TRBD1. The CDR3 spans 15 residues. J was trimmed by 6 bases and V by 3 bases; bases with no gene match: 10. Germline values: CDR1 SGHNT, CDR2 YENEEA. CDR3 bases: TGTGCCAGCAGCTTCGTCTCAGGGGGCGCGTCCGAGCAGTACTTC. Translated: CASSFVSGGASEQYF.

This rearrangement joins TRBV6-4 to TRBJ2-1; 7 positions match TRBD2. Per the germline V gene, CDR1 is MRHNA and CDR2 is SNTAGT. The CDR3 is made up of 14 amino acids. After removal of 1 base from V and 5 bases from J, the junction contained 2 bases not matched to a gene. CDR3 in DNA: TGTGCCAGCAGTGACTGGCGGGAGAACAATGAGCAGTTCTTC. Residues: CASSDWRENNEQFF.

The chain couples TRBV6-5 to TRBJ2-5; 11 positions match TRBD2. The length of the CDR3 is 15 residues. J lost 2 bases, V lost 6 bases, and 5 bases had no gene match. Germline-derived CDR1 and CDR2 are MNHEY and SVGAGI. The CDR3 region is CASSPGLAGQETQYF. In nucleotides, the CDR3 is TGTGCCAGCAGCCCCGGACTAGCGGGTCAAGAGACCCAGTACTTC.

As to this clone: A read error may produce the germline difference seen at one junction end. V gene TRBV7-7 combines with J gene TRBJ2-5; 8 bases map to TRBD2. The CDR3 spans 16 residues. Per germline, CDR1 SSHAT and CDR2 FNYEAQ (reference sequence). CDR3 nucleotide sequence: TGTGCTAGCAGCCCTCTACTCGCGGGAGGACAAGAGACCCAGTACTTC. Its translation is CASSPLLAGGQETQYF. Variable domain in full (rest from reference TRBV7-7 and TRBJ2-5): GAGVSQSPRYKVTKRGQDVTLRCDPISSHATLYWYQQALGQGPEFLTYFNYEAQPDKSGLPSDRFSAERPEGSISTLTIQRTEQRDSAMYRCASSPLLAGGQETQYFGPGTRLLVL.

In its sample, this clone was seen a few times. J is TRBJ1-5 and V is TRBV19, with D unresolved. Looked up from germline, CDR1 is LNHDA and CDR2 is SQIVND (reference sequence). This CDR3 spans 15 amino acids. Trimming pared 8 bases from V and 2 bases from J, leaving 16 bases between. The CDR3 is CASAREPSGNQPQHF. CDR3 in DNA: TGTGCCAGTGCACGGGAACCCTCTGGCAATCAGCCCCAGCATTTT.

The CDR3 bases are TGTGCCAGCAGTCCCGCCACAGGGGGGACCTACAATGAGCAGTTCTTC. This gives the protein CASSPATGGTYNEQFF. The chain recombines TRBV27 with TRBJ2-1; the match to TRBD1 covers 8 bases. The CDR3 length is 16 residues. CDR1 is MNHEY and CDR2 is SMNVEV in the germline V gene (reference sequence). With V trimmed by 5 bases and J by 2 bases, 8 bases remained unmatched.

V usage is TRBV7-3 and J usage is TRBJ2-3; 7 nucleotides agree with TRBD1. The CDR3 consists of 15 residues. Germline assignment: CDR1 SGHTA and CDR2 FQGTGA. With 4 bases clipped from V and 3 bases from J, the junction kept 7 bases outside the gene matches. CDR3 in DNA: TGTGCCAGCAGCTCAACAGGGGTTCGGACAGATACGCAGTATTTT. This translates into CASSSTGVRTDTQYF. The full variable domain, completed using reference TRBV7-3 and TRBJ2-3, is GAGVSQTPSNKVTEKGKYVELRCDPISGHTALYWYRQSLGQGPEFLIYFQGTGAADDSGLPNDRFFAVRPEGSVSTLKIQRTERGDSAVYLCASSSTGVRTDTQYFGPGTRLTVL.

The rearrangement links TRBV7-2 to TRBJ2-7, with 8 positions matching TRBD1. The CDR3 runs 14 residues. The V segment lost 4 bases and the J segment 4 bases; nucleotides outside the gene matches: 6. Germline assignment: CDR1 SGHTA and CDR2 FQGNSA. CDR3 protein: CASSSRRTGYEQYF. CDR3 sequence (DNA): TGTGCCAGCAGCTCAAGGAGGACAGGGTACGAGCAGTACTTC. Filled out from reference TRBV7-2 and TRBJ2-7, the complete variable domain reads GAGVSQSPSNKVTEKGKDVELRCDPISGHTALYWYRQSLGQGLEFLIYFQGNSAPDKSGLPSDRFSAERTGGSVSTLTIQRTQQEDSAVYLCASSSRRTGYEQYFGPGTRLTVT.

Only a few counts were recorded for this clone. This chain links TRBV7-9 with TRBJ2-2, with TRBD1 matching 9 bases. Germline V gene sequence: CDR1 SEHNR, CDR2 FQNEAQ (reference sequence). J lost 3 bases, V lost 7 bases, and 9 bases had no gene match. The CDR3 runs to 16 residues. The CDR3 spells CASTSNRGRDTGELFF. As DNA, the CDR3 is TGTGCCAGCACCTCTAACAGGGGGCGCGACACCGGGGAGCTGTTTTTT.

V and J are TRBV6-5 and TRBJ2-7; D unresolved. Germline lookup yields CDR1 MNHEY and CDR2 SVGAGI. The CDR3 is 14 residues long. V shed 2 bases and J shed 0 bases, with 8 bases lying between them. The CDR3 region has the DNA TGTGCCAGCAGTTACAAGCCCATCTCCTACGAGCAGTACTTC. Protein product: CASSYKPISYEQYF.

The rearrangement links TRBV4-1 to TRBJ2-3; D might be TRBD2 (5 bases). Trimming took 10 bases from V and 6 from J, leaving 11 bases between them. The CDR3 has 11 amino acids. Germline CDR1 and CDR2: MGHRA and YSYEKL. This CDR3 is CATQTGDTQYF. The CDR3 DNA sequence: TGCGCCACCCAGACGGGGGATACGCAGTATTTT.

This chain links TRBV27 with TRBJ1-2; TRBD1 agrees at 7 bases. CDR1 is MNHEY, CDR2 SMNVEV, per germline (reference sequence). V lost 8 bases, J lost 0 bases, and 12 bases stayed unmatched. CDR3 length equals 16 residues. The CDR3 nucleotides read TGTGCCAGCTCAAAGAGGGGGCAAGCCCCTAACTATGGCTACACCTTC. Protein sequence: CASSKRGQAPNYGYTF.

The genes are TRBV27 and TRBJ1-2, with unresolved D. The CDR3 has 14 residues. V was trimmed by 5 bases and J by 4 bases, leaving 14 bases between them. The germline CDR1 and CDR2 sequences are MNHEY and SMNVEV (reference sequence). In nucleotides, the CDR3 is TGTGCCAGCAGTGACGCCGGGAATGCCTATGGCTACACCTTC. It yields the protein CASSDAGNAYGYTF.

This chain joins TRBV9 and TRBJ2-7; TRBD1 might be the D (5 bases). In germline, CDR1 is SGDLS, CDR2 YYNGEE. V lost 0 bases and J lost 0, with 10 bases in between. The CDR3 spans 15 residues. The CDR3 DNA reads TGTGCCAGCAGCGTAGTAGGCGACAGCTCCTACGAGCAGTACTTC. Residues: CASSVVGDSSYEQYF.

The rearrangement uses TRBV7-2 and TRBJ1-3; D remains ambiguous. This CDR3 contains 15 residues. Per the germline V gene, CDR1 is SGHTA and CDR2 is FQGNSA. V lost 3 bases and J 0 bases, leaving 9 bases between the germline ends. Written as DNA, the CDR3 is TGTGCCAGCAGCTTTGACACCTACTCTGGAAACACCATATATTTT. Protein sequence: CASSFDTYSGNTIYF.

V and J are TRBV6-1 and TRBJ2-7; 10 positions agree with TRBD1. The CDR3 sequence is 14 residues long. Germline V CDR1 and CDR2: MNHNS, SASEGT. With V trimmed by 4 bases and J by 7 bases, 7 bases remained unmatched. CDR3 nucleotides: TGTGCCAGCAGTGTCGGGACAGGGGTCTTTGAGCAGTACTTC. It yields the protein CASSVGTGVFEQYF.

This chain connects TRBV2 to TRBJ2-1; 9 nucleotides match TRBD1. J was trimmed by 9 bases and V by 10 bases; bases with no gene match: 13. The CDR3 has 14 residues. The germline V gene has CDR1 SNHLY and CDR2 FYNNEI. This CDR3 reads CATHRDRVQGEQFF. The DNA of the CDR3 is TGTGCCACTCACCGGGACAGGGTTCAGGGTGAGCAGTTCTTC.

In its sample, this clone was seen once. This chain joins TRBV5-4 and TRBJ2-2; D is unclear. The CDR3 totals 12 residues. Germline V gene data show CDR1 as SGHNT and CDR2 as YYREEE (reference sequence). Trimming stripped 2 bases from V and 5 bases from J, with 4 bases between. CDR3: CASSFVTGELFF. The DNA of the CDR3 is TGTGCCAGCAGCTTCGTGACCGGGGAGCTGTTTTTT.

This chain links TRBV7-8 with TRBJ2-7; D might be TRBD1 (5 bases). V shed 1 base and J shed 2 bases, with 12 bases lying between them. Looked up from germline, CDR1 is SGHVS and CDR2 is FQNEAQ. This CDR3 is built from 15 residues. CDR3 amino acids: CASSLDPGQAYEQYF. The CDR3 DNA is TGTGCCAGCAGCTTAGATCCAGGGCAGGCCTACGAGCAGTACTTC. Full variable domain (missing parts from reference TRBV7-8 and TRBJ2-7): GAGVSQSPRYKVAKRGQDVALRCDPISGHVSLFWYQQALGQGPEFLTYFQNEAQLDKSGLPSDRFFAERPEGSVSTLKIQRTQQEDSAVYLCASSLDPGQAYEQYFGPGTRLTVT.

With respect to this clone: At one end, the junction sequence differs from germline, possibly due to a read error. This chain links TRBV7-7 with TRBJ2-1; D perhaps matches TRBD1 (5 bases). The CDR3 is 14 amino acids. Germline CDR1 SSHAT, CDR2 FNYEAQ (reference sequence). CDR3 nucleotides: TGTGCTAGCAGCCCCGCAGGGCCACACAATGAGCAGTTCTTC. This sequence encodes CASSPAGPHNEQFF. Complete variable domain (other parts from reference TRBV7-7 and TRBJ2-1): GAGVSQSPRYKVTKRGQDVTLRCDPISSHATLYWYQQALGQGPEFLTYFNYEAQPDKSGLPSDRFSAERPEGSISTLTIQRTEQRDSAMYRCASSPAGPHNEQFFGPGTRLTVL.

This rearrangement joins TRBV27 to TRBJ2-1; 9 bases agree with TRBD2. Looked up from germline, CDR1 is MNHEY and CDR2 is SMNVEV (reference sequence). The CDR3 is 16 residues long. V lost 3 bases and J lost 8; bases outside the gene matches: 11. CDR3 nucleotides: TGTGCCAGCAGTTTTCTAGCGGGATACAAGGGCTATGAGCAGTTCTTC. As protein: CASSFLAGYKGYEQFF.

This clone is a singleton in its sample. V is TRBV7-8 and J is TRBJ2-7, with D possibly matching TRBD2 (5 bases). Germline CDR1 and CDR2: SGHVS and FQNEAQ. V was shortened by 5 bases and J by 4 bases, with 21 bases between the two germline ends. The CDR3 has 16 residues. The CDR3 loop reads CASSPGPFLRGYEQYF. CDR3 DNA: TGTGCCAGCAGCCCTGGACCCTTCTTAAGAGGGTACGAGCAGTACTTC. The full variable domain, its missing parts supplied by reference TRBV7-8 and TRBJ2-7, is GAGVSQSPRYKVAKRGQDVALRCDPISGHVSLFWYQQALGQGPEFLTYFQNEAQLDKSGLPSDRFFAERPEGSVSTLKIQRTQQEDSAVYLCASSPGPFLRGYEQYFGPGTRLTVT.

This clone has a handful of counts. The chain combines TRBV30 with TRBJ1-1; D not certain. Germline values: CDR1 GTSNPN, CDR2 SVGIG (reference sequence). Trimming pared 4 bases from V and 4 bases from J, leaving 19 bases between. The CDR3 runs 15 residues. CDR3 DNA sequence: TGTGCCTGGACCGATTACAGTCCCGTGGTCACTGAAGCTTTCTTT. Residues: CAWTDYSPVVTEAFF. Full variable domain (remainder filled in from reference TRBV30 and TRBJ1-1): SQTIHQWPATLVQPVGSPLSLECTVEGTSNPNLYWYRQAAGRGLQLLFYSVGIGQISSEVPQNLSASRPQDRQFILSSKKLLLSDSGFYLCAWTDYSPVVTEAFFGQGTRLTVV.

This clone was observed a handful of times. This same CDR3 is encoded by further DNA sequences in the sample. The chain carries TRBV28 and TRBJ1-2; D not resolved. Trimming removed 3 bases from V and 6 bases from J, with 5 bases in between. The CDR3 loop spans 11 amino acids. Germline CDR1 reads MDHEN; CDR2 reads SYDVKM. Written as DNA, the CDR3 is TGTGCCAGCAGTTTCCGGGATGGCTACACCTTC. Translation: CASSFRDGYTF.